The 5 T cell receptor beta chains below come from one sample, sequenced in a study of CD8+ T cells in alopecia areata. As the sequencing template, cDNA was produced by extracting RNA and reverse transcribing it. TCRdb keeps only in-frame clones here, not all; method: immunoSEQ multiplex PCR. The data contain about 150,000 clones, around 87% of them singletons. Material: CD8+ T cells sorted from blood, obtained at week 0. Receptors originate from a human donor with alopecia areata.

The CDR3 bases are TGTGCCAGCAGCTCCCGGGGGCCCGAGCAGTACTTC. Encoded protein: CASSSRGPEQYF. This sequence joins TRBV11-2 and TRBJ2-7; D could derive from TRBD1 or TRBD2 (6 bases each). The CDR3 runs 12 residues. Trimming removed 4 bases from V and 6 bases from J, with 10 bases in between. CDR1 and CDR2 from the germline V gene are SGHAT and FQNNGV.

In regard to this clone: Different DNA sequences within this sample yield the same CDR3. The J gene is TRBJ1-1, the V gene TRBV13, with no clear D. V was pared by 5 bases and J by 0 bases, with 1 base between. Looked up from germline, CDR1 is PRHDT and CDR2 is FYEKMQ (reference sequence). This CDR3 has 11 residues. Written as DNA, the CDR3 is TGTGCCAGCAGCCTGAACACTGAAGCTTTCTTT. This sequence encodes CASSLNTEAFF.

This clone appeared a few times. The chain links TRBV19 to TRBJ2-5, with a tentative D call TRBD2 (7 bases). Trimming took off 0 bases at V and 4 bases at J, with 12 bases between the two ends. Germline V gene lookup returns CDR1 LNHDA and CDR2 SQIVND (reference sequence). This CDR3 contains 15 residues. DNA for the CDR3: TGTGCCAGTAGTATAGAGGGGGGGCCGCGAGAGACCCAGTACTTC. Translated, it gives CASSIEGGPRETQYF.

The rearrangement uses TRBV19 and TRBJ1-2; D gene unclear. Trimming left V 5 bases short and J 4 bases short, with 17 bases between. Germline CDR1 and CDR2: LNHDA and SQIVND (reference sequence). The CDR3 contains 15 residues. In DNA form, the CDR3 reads TGTGCCAGTAGTTTTACAGAAGATCGCGTCTATGGCTACACCTTC. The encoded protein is CASSFTEDRVYGYTF.

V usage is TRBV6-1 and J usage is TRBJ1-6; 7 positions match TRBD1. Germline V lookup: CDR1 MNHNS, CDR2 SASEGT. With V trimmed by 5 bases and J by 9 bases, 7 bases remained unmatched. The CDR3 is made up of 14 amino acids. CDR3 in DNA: TGTGCCAGCAGTACCGACAGGGTAACTTCACCCCTCCACTTT. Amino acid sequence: CASSTDRVTSPLHF.